The 26 T cell receptor beta chains reported below all come from one sample, sequenced in a study of identical twins listed by TCRdb under 2016. Libraries came from 5' RACE. Sequencing took place on an Illumina HiSeq 2000. The raw public reads went through TCRdb reprocessing: fastp at Q25, MiXCR clone calling, in-frame beta chains kept. Identical CDR3 proteins give one entry, which carries the most common genes and DNA. The sample records roughly 540,000 distinct CDR3 sequences, roughly a fifth of which are singletons. The ten largest make up 0.91% of the sample. These same records also appear under a second study, on T cells expressing NK-cell markers.

The material sequenced was CD4+ T cells sorted from blood. The receptors originated from a woman under 30 in good health.

This clonotype showed up just a few times. This chain uses TRBV20-1 with TRBJ2-7, with D maybe TRBD1 (7 bases). Trimming cost V 3 bases and J 4 bases, with 13 bases left between them. Germline V lookup: CDR1 DFQATT, CDR2 SNEGSKA (reference sequence). The CDR3 runs to 13 residues. As DNA, the CDR3 is TGCAGTGCTAGTACGGGGGACAGTTACGAGCAGTACTTC. This gives the protein CSASTGDSYEQYF.

The chain recombines TRBV10-3 with TRBJ2-2; 7 nucleotides agree with TRBD2. The CDR3 has 18 residues. From germline, CDR1 is ENHRY and CDR2 SYGVKD. Germline trimming cut 2 bases from V and 6 bases from J; bases unmatched to any gene: 15. For the CDR3, the DNA is TGTGCCATCAGTGAGAGAATTGGACGGGGAGGGAGCGCCGGGGAGCTGTTTTTT. Its translation: CAISERIGRGGSAGELFF.

This chain connects TRBV19 to TRBJ1-1; D call uncertain. The CDR3 length is 12 residues. The germline V gene has CDR1 LNHDA and CDR2 SQIVND (reference sequence). Trimming took 9 bases from V and 3 from J, leaving 11 bases between them. The CDR3 bases are TGTGCCAGCATTAACGGCTACACTGAAGCTTTCTTT. It codes for CASINGYTEAFF.

This clonotype was seen a few times. The chain is built from TRBV7-9 and TRBJ2-7; 13 bases line up with TRBD2. Germline loops: CDR1 SEHNR, CDR2 FQNEAQ (reference sequence). V shed 5 bases, J shed 5 bases, and the junction held 6 bases outside the gene matches. This CDR3 spans 15 amino acids. CDR3 sequence reads: CASSPWTSGGNEQYF. CDR3 nucleotides: TGTGCCAGCAGCCCTTGGACTAGCGGGGGCAACGAGCAGTACTTC.

The gene calls are TRBV20-1 and TRBJ1-2; 7 nucleotides align to TRBD1. V gave up 6 bases and J gave up 5 bases; unmatched junction bases: 9. The CDR3 is 13 residues long. The germline gives CDR1 DFQATT, CDR2 SNEGSKA (reference sequence). CDR3 loop: CSAPRDSQYGYTF. The CDR3 nucleotides are TGCAGTGCCCCTAGGGACAGTCAATATGGCTACACCTTC.

Details on this clonotype: The junction does not match germline at one end; this may be a read error. The chain recombines TRBV5-1 with TRBJ2-3; D may match TRBD1 or TRBD2 (6 bases each). The CDR3 consists of 15 residues. CDR1 SGHRS and CDR2 YFSETQ come from the germline V gene. CDR3: CASSFGGLGTDTLYF. The CDR3 nucleotides read TGCGCCAGCAGCTTTGGGGGGCTGGGCACAGATACGCTGTATTTT.

This chain links TRBV5-1 with TRBJ1-4; D is undetermined. Trimming pared 2 bases from V and 1 base from J, leaving 6 bases between. The CDR3 has 14 residues. CDR1 is SGHRS, CDR2 YFSETQ, per germline. The CDR3 coding sequence is TGCGCCAGCAGCTTTCGCCGAACTAATGAAAAACTGTTTTTT. It specifies CASSFRRTNEKLFF.

J is TRBJ2-3 and V is TRBV12-3 or TRBV12-4, with no clear D. V was shortened by 5 bases and J by 6 bases, with 15 bases between the two germline ends. The CDR3 consists of 14 residues. CDR3 coding DNA: TGTGCCAGCAGTCCTCCCCTGGGGATGGATACGCAGTATTTT. Its translation is CASSPPLGMDTQYF.

This clonotype was counted a few times. This chain uses TRBV5-1 with TRBJ2-6, with TRBD1 matching over 7 bases. Germline-derived CDR1 and CDR2 are SGHRS and YFSETQ. J lost 1 base, V lost 5 bases, and 15 bases had no gene match. The length of the CDR3 is 19 residues. The CDR3 sequence: CASRAMIGGPFSGANVLTF. As DNA, the CDR3 is TGCGCCAGCAGGGCGATGATAGGGGGCCCTTTTTCTGGGGCCAACGTCCTGACTTTC.

The rearrangement joins TRBV7-8 to TRBJ2-5; possible D gene TRBD2, 5 bases. The germline CDR1 and CDR2 sequences are SGHVS and FQNEAQ. The CDR3 spans 15 residues. V lost 2 bases to trimming and J lost 5 bases, with 15 bases between them. CDR3 region: CASSLSLAVRETQYF. The CDR3 nucleotides read TGTGCCAGCAGCTTATCCCTAGCCGTCCGGGAGACCCAGTACTTC.

This clonotype was counted a few times. This chain joins TRBV5-6 and TRBJ2-7; D possibly uses TRBD1 or TRBD2 (5 bases each). The V gene lost 3 bases and the J gene lost 3 bases, with 13 bases spanning the gap. This CDR3 comprises 14 residues. Germline V CDR1 and CDR2: SGHDT, YYEEEE. In DNA, the CDR3 is TGTGCCAGCAGCTCGTTGGGGGAAAGCTACGAGCAGTACTTC. Translation: CASSSLGESYEQYF.

This clonotype was observed a handful of times. The chain links TRBV5-1 to TRBJ2-5; either TRBD1 or TRBD2 may fit D (5 bases each). The CDR3 spans 14 residues. Germline values: CDR1 SGHRS, CDR2 YFSETQ. The V end was cut by 4 bases, the J end by 2 bases, with 12 bases between. The DNA for the CDR3 is TGCGCCAGCAGCCGGGACGACGGGCAAGAGACCCAGTACTTC. Translated, it gives CASSRDDGQETQYF.

This rearrangement joins TRBV29-1 to TRBJ2-5, with D maybe TRBD2 (5 bases). V shed 3 bases and J shed 3 bases, with 11 bases lying between them. The CDR3 runs to 13 residues. The germline CDR1 and CDR2 sequences are SQVTM and ANQGSEA. CDR3 region: CSVDSPSKETQYF. The CDR3 DNA reads as TGCAGCGTTGACTCTCCTAGCAAAGAGACCCAGTACTTC.

The CDR3 coding sequence is TGCAGCGCCCGGAGGGGCCACGAGCAGTACTTC. Translation gives CSARRGHEQYF. J is TRBJ2-7 and V is TRBV29-1; TRBD2 is a possible D gene (6 bases). V was shortened by 7 bases and J by 5 bases, with 12 bases between the two germline ends. Germline V gene sequence: CDR1 SQVTM, CDR2 ANQGSEA. The CDR3 is made up of 11 amino acids.

This clonotype has only a few counts. This CDR3 reads CASSSSGLGIINIQYF. CDR3 nucleotide sequence: TGTGCCAGCAGTTCCTCGGGACTCGGGATCATAAACATTCAGTACTTC. The gene calls are TRBV12-3 or TRBV12-4 and TRBJ2-4, with TRBD2 as a possible D gene (6 bases). V gave up 4 bases and J gave up 6 bases, with 19 bases separating them. This CDR3 region has 16 residues.

This clonotype was counted a few times. The DNA for the CDR3 is TGTGCCAGCAGTTTAAGGGGGAGGGGGATCCAGTACTTC. This sequence encodes CASSLRGRGIQYF. This chain uses TRBV12-3 or TRBV12-4 with TRBJ2-5; perhaps TRBD2 as D (7 bases). Trimming left V 2 bases short and J 10 bases short, with 14 bases between. CDR3 size: 13 residues.

This clonotype has a handful of counts. V gene TRBV5-1 combines with J gene TRBJ2-3; 9 nucleotides match TRBD2. Trimming took 6 bases from V and 3 from J; bases not matched to a gene: 11. CDR3 length: 16 residues. Looked up from germline, CDR1 is SGHRS and CDR2 is YFSETQ. CDR3 sequence (DNA): TGCGCCAGCATACCGGACAGCGGGAGGCTGACAGATACGCAGTATTTT. It codes for CASIPDSGRLTDTQYF.

This clonotype was seen only a few times. The V call is TRBV29-1, the J call TRBJ2-1; no definite D call. The V end was cut by 2 bases, the J end by 13 bases, with 12 bases between. In germline, CDR1 is SQVTM, CDR2 ANQGSEA. The CDR3 length is 11 residues. The CDR3 nucleotides read TGCAGCGTTGAAAGGTGGCCTAACCAGTTCTTC. Residues: CSVERWPNQFF.

The chain recombines TRBV6-2 or TRBV6-3 with TRBJ2-1; 7 bases line up with TRBD2. Germline CDR1 MNHEY, CDR2 SVGEGT. With 6 bases clipped from V and 4 bases from J, the junction kept 9 bases outside the gene matches. The CDR3 has 15 residues. The CDR3 bases are TGTGCCAGCAGAGCTAGCGGTACTCCTTACAATGAGCAGTTCTTC. This encodes CASRASGTPYNEQFF.

This chain connects TRBV9 to TRBJ2-1; maybe TRBD2 (6 bases). The CDR3 spans 16 residues. V shed 0 bases and J shed 6 bases, with 16 bases lying between them. From germline, CDR1 is SGDLS and CDR2 YYNGEE. CDR3 DNA sequence: TGTGCCAGCAGCGTAGGCGGTCGGGAGTCAGGCAATGAGCAGTTCTTC. This translates into CASSVGGRESGNEQFF. The whole variable domain, filled in from reference TRBV9 and TRBJ2-1, reads DSGVTQTPKHLITATGQRVTLRCSPRSGDLSVYWYQQSLDQGLQFLIQYYNGEERAKGNILERFSAQQFPDLHSELNLSSLELGDSALYFCASSVGGRESGNEQFFGPGTRLTVL.

V is TRBV30 and J is TRBJ1-2; D is ambiguous. Germline CDR1 reads GTSNPN; CDR2 reads SVGIG (reference sequence). This CDR3 has 12 amino acids. With 2 bases removed from V and 7 bases from J, the gap between germline ends came to 11 bases. The CDR3 DNA reads as TGTGCCTGGAGTTCTAACTGGTCTGGCTACACCTTC. This translates into CAWSSNWSGYTF.

This clonotype was seen only a few times. The rearrangement joins TRBV11-2 to TRBJ1-2; TRBD1 might be the D (5 bases). Germline CDR1 reads SGHAT; CDR2 reads FQNNGV. The CDR3 loop spans 13 amino acids. Trimming cost V 5 bases and J 3 bases, with 10 bases left between them. CDR3 region: CASSAGTDYGYTF. CDR3 nucleotide sequence: TGTGCCAGCAGCGCCGGGACGGACTATGGCTACACCTTC.

This clonotype was counted only a few times. The chain couples TRBV20-1 to TRBJ2-2; D remains unclear. The CDR3 has 13 amino acids. V lost 6 bases and J 6 bases, leaving 14 bases between the germline ends. Per the germline V gene, CDR1 is DFQATT and CDR2 is SNEGSKA (reference sequence). The CDR3 protein is CSAAQSGAGELFF. The DNA for the CDR3 is TGCAGTGCAGCCCAATCTGGAGCCGGGGAGCTGTTTTTT.

This clonotype was seen only a few times. This chain links TRBV9 with TRBJ2-7; 7 nucleotides match TRBD2. CDR3 length: 15 amino acids. CDR1 and CDR2 (germline): SGDLS, YYNGEE. V shed 0 bases and J 2 bases; nucleotides not matched to a gene: 5. For the CDR3, the DNA is TGTGCCAGCAGCGTAGGCCCTAGCGGCGCCTACGAGCAGTACTTC. This sequence encodes CASSVGPSGAYEQYF.

A few counts support this clonotype. This chain links TRBV12-3 or TRBV12-4 with TRBJ1-3; unclear D gene. Trimming pared 7 bases from V and 4 bases from J, leaving 8 bases between. The CDR3 is made up of 12 amino acids. The chain's CDR3 is CASTTLGNTIYF. CDR3 DNA sequence: TGTGCCAGCACTACCCTGGGAAACACCATATATTTT.

This clonotype was observed a handful of times. This rearrangement joins TRBV18 to TRBJ1-5, with 8 bases that match TRBD1. Trimming cost V 2 bases and J 7 bases; bases outside gene matches: 7. The CDR3 is 15 amino acids. The germline CDR1 and CDR2 sequences are KGHSH and LQKENI. Here the CDR3 reads CASSPAPGGLQPQHF. CDR3 nucleotides: TGTGCCAGCTCACCAGCCCCAGGGGGCTTGCAGCCCCAGCATTTT. The full variable domain, its missing parts supplied by reference TRBV18 and TRBJ1-5, is NAGVMQNPRHLVRRRGQEARLRCSPMKGHSHVYWYRQLPEEGLKFMVYLQKENIIDESGMPKERFSAEFPKEGPSILRIQQVVRGDSAAYFCASSPAPGGLQPQHFGDGTRLSIL.